Listed below are T cell receptor beta chains from one sample, sequenced in a study of shared clonotypes between healthy human individuals. Sequencing used immunoSEQ multiplex PCR; TCRdb keeps in-frame clones, though not all of them. The data hold around 2,000,000 clones, with about 95% observed a single time. The specimen was naive CD8+ T cells sorted from blood. These receptors all come from a man between 18 and 29 years old in good health. CDR3s include the opening cysteine and the closing phenylalanine or tryptophan. Fields, in order: V gene, clone size, J gene, D gene, CDR3 protein, CDR3 DNA. D genes are given only for firm matches. Expanded clones are given a class, and other clones once, few, many or no size at all.

TRBV7-9,-,TRBJ2-1,-,CASSLSIGGIKNEQFF,TGTGCCAGCAGCTTATCGATAGGGGGGATTAAAAATGAGCAGTTCTTC
TRBV30,-,TRBJ1-5,-,CAWSVPPQPQHF,TGTGCCTGGAGTGTACCCCCTCAGCCCCAGCATTTT
TRBV6-5,-,TRBJ2-7,TRBD1,CASSYDTGGAEQYF,TGTGCCAGCAGTTACGACACAGGGGGAGCCGAGCAGTACTTC
TRBV27,-,TRBJ2-1,-,CASSFLSGPGNEQFF,TGTGCCAGCAGTTTCCTCTCAGGTCCAGGCAATGAGCAGTTCTTC
TRBV27,once,TRBJ2-5,-,CASSLSRGPQETQYF,TGTGCCAGCAGTTTATCGCGCGGCCCGCAAGAGACCCAGTACTTC
TRBV25-1,-,TRBJ2-2,-,CASSQGSGELFF,TGTGCCAGCAGCCAAGGGTCCGGGGAGCTGTTTTTT
TRBV18,-,TRBJ2-2,-,CASAGPSGTGELFF,TGTGCCAGCGCCGGCCCCTCAGGGACCGGGGAGCTGTTTTTT
TRBV11-2,-,TRBJ2-7,TRBD2,CASSASAPSGTYEQYF,TGTGCCAGCAGCGCATCGGCGCCTAGCGGGACCTACGAGCAGTACTTC
TRBV5-1,-,TRBJ2-7,-,CASSLGISGTPYEQYF,TGCGCCAGCAGCTTGGGAATTAGCGGAACCCCCTACGAGCAGTACTTC
TRBV30,-,TRBJ1-2,-,CAWSEGGSYYGYTF,TGTGCCTGGAGTGAAGGGGGATCCTACTATGGCTACACCTTC
TRBV29-1,once,TRBJ1-2,-,CSVEGGEGYTF,TGCAGCGTTGAGGGGGGCGAAGGCTACACCTTC
TRBV27,-,TRBJ1-2,TRBD1,CASSYTGGHGYTF,TGTGCCAGCAGTTATACAGGGGGACATGGCTACACCTTC
TRBV21-1,-,TRBJ2-7,-,CASPNLTGNAPRFNTYEQYF,TGTGCCAGCCCCAATCTTACAGGGAACGCACCCCGTTTTAATACCTACGAGCAGTACTTC
TRBV30,once,TRBJ1-2,-,CAWIRSRPHGYTF,TGTGCCTGGATTCGTTCCCGACCTCACGGCTACACCTTC